Listed below are T cell receptor beta chains from one sample, sequenced in a study of metastatic and nonmetastatic thyroid tumors. TCRdb re-called the PCR reads through MiXCR. The sample includes 60,000 or so clones, roughly 4% of them seen just once. The sample consisted of blood. These receptors were taken from a female donor with papillary thyroid cancer or a benign thyroid nodule (not recorded which). Some clones in this sample may be carry-over from other donors' samples. The CDR3 runs from the conserved cysteine through the conserved F or W. D genes are given only for firm matches. Expanded clones get a size class; other rows say once, few or many, or leave the size out.

v_gene	d_gene	abundance	j_gene	CDR3aa	CDR3nt
TRBV7-9	TRBD1	-	TRBJ2-2	CASSLGQGDTGELFF	TGTGCCAGCAGCCTCGGACAGGGGGACACCGGGGAGCTGTTTTTT
TRBV6-1	-	many	TRBJ2-2	CASSLGSGGELFF	TGTGCCAGCAGTCTAGGCAGCGGCGGGGAGCTGTTTTTT
TRBV7-8	TRBD1	many	TRBJ1-3	CASSLAQGGNTIHF	TGTGCCAGCAGCTTAGCACAGGGGGGAAACACCATACATTTT
TRBV27	-	-	TRBJ1-5	CASRTRPGSNKRQHF	TGTGCCAGCAGGACCCGTCCGGGTAGCAATAAGCGCCAGCATTTT
TRBV5-1	TRBD1	many	TRBJ1-1	CASSSSTGGTEAFF	TGCGCCAGCAGCTCCTCGACAGGGGGCACTGAAGCTTTCTTT
TRBV28	TRBD2	many	TRBJ2-1	CASSSAGVYNEQFF	TGTGCCAGCAGTTCCGCGGGAGTTTACAATGAGCAGTTCTTC
TRBV27	-	-	TRBJ2-7	CASRSGQSPPYEQYF	TGTGCCAGCAGATCCGGTCAGAGCCCCCCCTACGAGCAGTACTTC
TRBV24-1	TRBD2	many	TRBJ2-1	CATSGGLAGGTYNEQFF	TGTGCCACCAGTGGCGGACTAGCGGGAGGAACTTACAATGAGCAGTTCTTC
TRBV25-1	-	many	TRBJ2-5	CASSERGGETQYF	TGTGCCAGCAGTGAACGAGGGGGGGAGACCCAGTACTTC
TRBV20-1	-	many	TRBJ1-1	CSAQTGFGNTEAFF	TGCAGTGCTCAGACAGGTTTTGGGAACACTGAAGCTTTCTTT